Each of the 23 T cell receptor beta chains below was sequenced from the same sample in a study of shared clonotypes between healthy human individuals. Some clones are missing from TCRdb's copy, which holds only in-frame ones; the method was immunoSEQ multiplex PCR. The table lists over 850,000 clones, around 78% of them singletons. Sequenced: memory CD4+ T cells from PBMCs. Subset meaning: CD45RA-negative fraction. The origin of the receptors is a man aged 18 to 30 in good health. Some clones in this sample may be carry-over from other donors' samples.

This rearrangement joins TRBV5-1 to TRBJ2-3, with 7 bases that match TRBD2. The germline gives CDR1 SGHRS, CDR2 YFSETQ. The CDR3 extends over 13 amino acids. J lost 5 bases, V lost 9 bases, and 9 bases had no gene match. CDR3 in amino acids: CATSDGRGDTQYF. CDR3 sequence (DNA): TGCGCCACCTCGGATGGGAGGGGAGATACGCAGTATTTT.

CDR3 amino acids: CASRPGGAGINTDTQYF. The CDR3 DNA sequence: TGTGCAAGTCGCCCCGGGGGGGCCGGGATAAACACAGATACGCAGTATTTT. The chain links TRBV12-2 to TRBJ2-3; the tabulated D call, TRBD2, remains unverified against the DNA. TRBV12-2 is labeled a pseudogene. The CDR3 extends over 17 amino acids.

In DNA form, the CDR3 reads TGCAGCGTTGAGACCGGGACAAAGAAAGAGACCCAGTACTTC. Protein: CSVETGTKKETQYF. The gene calls are TRBV29-1 and TRBJ2-5, with D perhaps matching TRBD1 (6 bases). The germline V and J ends were trimmed by 3 bases and 3 bases, with 14 bases remaining between them. Germline V gene data show CDR1 as SQVTM and CDR2 as ANQGSEA. CDR3 size: 14 residues.

As to this clone: Given a much more abundant clone one base away, this may be a read error. The V gene is TRBV28, the J gene TRBJ2-7, with D maybe TRBD1 (6 bases). Germline lookup yields CDR1 MDHEN and CDR2 SYDVKM. The CDR3 is 16 residues long. CDR3: CASSLNTLGASYEQHF. The DNA of the CDR3 is TGTGCCAGCAGTTTAAATACGCTGGGGGCCTCCTACGAGCAGCACTTC.

This chain connects TRBV19 to TRBJ1-5; D unresolved. The CDR3 totals 13 residues. The V gene's germline CDR1 is LNHDA and CDR2 SQIVND (reference sequence). The V end lost 9 bases, the J end lost 3 bases, and 12 bases lay between the germline ends. The CDR3, as DNA: TGTGCCAGCCAAGGGCAACTCAATCAGCCCCAGCATTTT. Its protein is CASQGQLNQPQHF.

The chain recombines TRBV7-6 with TRBJ1-4, with a weak D call TRBD1 (6 bases). The CDR3 consists of 15 residues. Trimming took off 2 bases at V and 1 base at J, with 8 bases between the two ends. Per germline, CDR1 SGHVS and CDR2 FNYEAQ. The chain's CDR3 is CASSLQGQTNEKLFF. The DNA for the CDR3 is TGTGCCAGCAGCTTACAGGGGCAAACTAATGAAAAACTGTTTTTT.

The chain links TRBV7-3 to TRBJ1-1; the D gene is possibly TRBD1 (6 bases). Germline V lookup: CDR1 SGHTA, CDR2 FQGTGA. The CDR3 is 14 amino acids. Trimming shortened V by 2 bases and J by 4 bases, and 11 bases separated the two germline ends. CDR3 residues: CASSLLGAGTEAFF. CDR3 sequence (DNA): TGTGCCAGCAGCTTATTGGGGGCGGGCACTGAAGCTTTCTTT.

V is TRBV6-1 and J is TRBJ2-7; 7 positions agree with TRBD1. Germline V CDR1 and CDR2: MNHNS, SASEGT. This CDR3 has 13 residues. V lost 8 bases and J lost 3; bases outside the gene matches: 7. CDR3 protein: CASSFDRDYEQYF. The CDR3, as DNA: TGTGCCAGCTCCTTTGACAGGGACTACGAGCAGTACTTC.

This rearrangement joins TRBV5-6 to TRBJ2-7; D remains unclear. V was cut by 6 bases and J by 0 bases, with 16 bases left in between. The CDR3 totals 15 residues. The germline V gene encodes CDR1 SGHDT and CDR2 YYEEEE. This CDR3 is CASTWGGRISYEQYF. CDR3 DNA: TGTGCCAGCACCTGGGGTGGCAGGATCTCCTACGAGCAGTACTTC.

The rearrangement uses TRBV5-5 and TRBJ2-5; 8 bases agree with TRBD2. Germline CDR1 SGHKS, CDR2 YYEKEE (reference sequence). V was clipped by 0 bases and J by 5 bases; unmatched bases: 9. This CDR3 is 16 amino acids long. The CDR3 protein is CASSLAAGGSVETQYF. DNA of the CDR3: TGTGCCAGCAGCTTGGCCGCGGGAGGTTCTGTCGAGACCCAGTACTTC.

In DNA, the CDR3 is TGCGCCAGCAGCAACCTACTAGCGGGAGGCTACAATGAGCAGTTCTTC. Its translation is CASSNLLAGGYNEQFF. The chain recombines TRBV5-1 with TRBJ2-1, with 12 bases identical to TRBD2. The germline V gene has CDR1 SGHRS and CDR2 YFSETQ. The CDR3 consists of 16 residues. V gave up 4 bases and J gave up 3 bases; unmatched junction bases: 5.

V usage is TRBV5-1 and J usage is TRBJ2-3, with D maybe TRBD1 (5 bases). The CDR3 consists of 13 residues. V lost 4 bases, J lost 2 bases, and 8 bases lay in between. Per the germline V gene, CDR1 is SGHRS and CDR2 is YFSETQ. CDR3 protein: CASSPDITDTQYF. CDR3 in DNA: TGCGCCAGCAGCCCGGACATCACAGATACGCAGTATTTT.

This chain joins TRBV2 and TRBJ2-1; TRBD2 matches at 10 bases. V trimming: 6 bases; J trimming: 9 bases; junction bases outside the gene matches: 11. This CDR3 comprises 15 residues. CDR1 is SNHLY and CDR2 is FYNNEI in the germline V gene. The CDR3 spells CASRGAGGPGREQFF. As DNA, the CDR3 is TGTGCCAGCAGGGGAGCGGGAGGGCCGGGGCGTGAGCAGTTCTTC.

This chain connects TRBV29-1 to TRBJ2-1; a weak D match, TRBD1 (7 bases). The CDR3 spans 12 residues. The germline CDR1 and CDR2 sequences are SQVTM and ANQGSEA. V lost 3 bases and J 15 bases, leaving 18 bases between the germline ends. The CDR3 here is CSVDAARQGLFF. The CDR3 DNA is TGCAGCGTTGATGCAGCCCGACAGGGACTGTTCTTC.

This clone showed up just a few times. V usage is TRBV6-6 and J usage is TRBJ1-1; D call uncertain. V was shortened by 4 bases and J by 11 bases, with 23 bases between the two germline ends. This CDR3 spans 15 amino acids. CDR1 and CDR2 from the germline V gene are MNHNY and SVGAGI (reference sequence). The chain's CDR3 is CASSSVSASKLWAFF. The CDR3 region has the DNA TGTGCCAGCAGTTCCGTGAGCGCATCCAAGCTGTGGGCTTTCTTT.

This clone occurred once. V and J are TRBV5-1 and TRBJ1-2; TRBD1 matches at 8 bases. Unmatched junction bases numbered 11, after V lost 6 bases and J lost 4 bases. This CDR3 has 15 residues. Germline V CDR1 and CDR2: SGHRS, YFSETQ. The CDR3 sequence: CASIIGPGQGYGYTF. The CDR3 bases are TGCGCCAGCATAATAGGGCCCGGACAGGGCTATGGCTACACCTTC.

The J gene is TRBJ2-7, the V gene TRBV19, with no clear D. V lost 1 base, J lost 6 bases, and 7 bases lay in between. Germline V gene lookup returns CDR1 LNHDA and CDR2 SQIVND (reference sequence). This CDR3 is 12 amino acids long. The CDR3: CASSIVGAEQYF. In DNA, the CDR3 is TGTGCCAGTAGTATAGTCGGTGCCGAGCAGTACTTC.

The rearrangement joins TRBV5-4 to TRBJ2-5; TRBD2 aligns across 8 bases. The length of the CDR3 is 15 residues. The germline V gene has CDR1 SGHNT and CDR2 YYREEE (reference sequence). J was trimmed by 1 base and V by 4 bases; bases with no gene match: 6. In nucleotides, the CDR3 is TGTGCCAGCAGCCGGGGGGGCGGAACCCAAGAGACCCAGTACTTC. Its protein product is CASSRGGGTQETQYF.

The chain employs TRBV5-1 and TRBJ1-4; D is possibly TRBD1 (6 bases). The CDR3 loop spans 15 amino acids. Germline CDR1 is SGHRS and CDR2 is YFSETQ. V was shortened by 0 bases and J by 5 bases, with 11 bases between the two germline ends. For the CDR3, the DNA is TGCGCCAGCAGCTTGGGTGCAGGGGCAAATGAAAAACTGTTTTTT. It encodes CASSLGAGANEKLFF.

This clone was picked up a small number of times. The V gene is TRBV7-9, the J gene TRBJ1-2; D is perhaps TRBD1 (5 bases). V lost 1 base and J lost 4, with 10 bases in between. The CDR3 runs to 14 residues. Germline V gene lookup returns CDR1 SEHNR and CDR2 FQNEAQ (reference sequence). The CDR3 reads CASSLGGFGYGYTF. The CDR3 bases are TGTGCCAGCAGCTTAGGGGGCTTTGGCTATGGCTACACCTTC.

This clone was observed a handful of times. A far bigger clonotype differs at one base, so this is likely a read error. This chain links TRBV30 with TRBJ1-1, with D possibly TRBD1 on 5 matching bases. Germline V gene lookup returns CDR1 GTSNPN and CDR2 SVGIG (reference sequence). The CDR3 loop spans 12 amino acids. CDR3 DNA sequence: TGTGCCTGTGGGGGGTTGGGGACTGAAACTTTCTTT. Translation gives CACGGLGTETFF.

J is TRBJ2-4 and V is TRBV4-2; the D call may be TRBD1 or TRBD2 (6 bases each). The CDR3 has 16 residues. The V end lost 4 bases, the J end lost 3 bases, and 16 bases lay between the germline ends. Per the germline V gene, CDR1 is LGHNA and CDR2 is YNFKEQ. The CDR3: CASSLGGSLDKNIQYF. The DNA of the CDR3 is TGTGCCAGCAGCCTCGGGGGCTCCCTTGACAAAAACATTCAGTACTTC.

Points on this clone: This may be a read error: a much more frequent sequence differs by one nucleotide. The chain uses TRBV28 and TRBJ1-2; 7 bases line up with TRBD1. The CDR3 covers 14 residues. Germline V gene lookup returns CDR1 MDHEN and CDR2 SYDVKM. J gave up 9 bases and V 5 bases, and 12 bases lay outside the gene matches. CDR3 sequence (DNA): TGTGCCAGCAGTCCCCTTTCGACAGGGACGAGCTACACCTTC. This gives the protein CASSPLSTGTSYTF.